These 19 T cell receptor beta chains share one sample of origin, sequenced in a study of PD-1 blockade in classical Hodgkin lymphoma (dated by TCRdb to 2018 to 2021). Sample time point, as interpreted from the label and publication: cycle 2 day 1 (C2D1) of nivolumab. Every trial patient had relapsed following autologous stem cell transplantation, and prior brentuximab vedotin exposure was what differed among cohorts A, B and C. Preparation of the library involved the immunoSEQ multiplex PCR assay. The table comes from immuneACCESS by way of TCRdb, which keeps in-frame sequences with V and J called. Part of the clones is missing from these tables; in studies checked, under half for an unresolved V gene and the rest for unknown reasons. Counted in this sample were 130,000 to 150,000 clones; about four fifths of them appeared once. The ten largest clones add up to 7% to 9.5% of the sample. This sample comprised peripheral blood mononuclear cells (PBMCs), obtained before the second cycle of nivolumab. Every receptor here comes from a human donor with classical Hodgkin lymphoma.

V usage is TRBV7-2 and J usage is TRBJ2-1, with 10 bases fitting TRBD2. CDR3 size: 15 residues. After removal of 4 bases from V and 8 bases from J, the junction contained 8 bases not matched to a gene. Germline-derived CDR1 and CDR2 are SGHTA and FQGNSA. CDR3 sequence (DNA): TGTGCCAGCAGCTCCACTAGCGGGGTCGGTGATGAGCAGTTCTTC. This translates into CASSSTSGVGDEQFF.

The rearrangement links TRBV7-2 to TRBJ2-1; tentative D call: TRBD2 (5 bases). The length of the CDR3 is 13 residues. The germline V gene has CDR1 SGHTA and CDR2 FQGNSA. V was clipped by 6 bases and J by 7 bases, with 13 bases between them. For the CDR3, the DNA is TGTGCCAGCAGTCGTGCTCGAGGGAATGAGCAGTTCTTC. Protein sequence: CASSRARGNEQFF.

In DNA, the CDR3 is TGTGCCAGCAGCTTAGAGAGCGGGGTGAACACTGAAGCTTTCTTT. It specifies CASSLESGVNTEAFF. The chain employs TRBV11-1 and TRBJ1-1; no firm D call. V was cut by 1 base and J by 0 bases, with 9 bases left in between. Germline V lookup: CDR1 SGHAT, CDR2 FQDESV (reference sequence). This CDR3 spans 15 amino acids.

The chain recombines TRBV19 with TRBJ1-5, with D perhaps TRBD1 (5 bases). CDR1 is LNHDA and CDR2 is SQIVND in the germline V gene (reference sequence). Deletions cut 7 bases from V and 2 bases from J, with 12 bases between. This CDR3 spans 14 amino acids. CDR3 amino acids: CASKGIMGNQPQHF. Here the CDR3 DNA reads TGTGCCAGTAAGGGGATAATGGGCAATCAGCCCCAGCATTTT.

The chain carries TRBV6-1 and TRBJ1-2; 11 bases align to TRBD1. With 3 bases clipped from V and 3 bases from J, the junction kept 9 bases outside the gene matches. CDR1 is MNHNS and CDR2 is SASEGT in the germline V gene. The CDR3 is made up of 17 amino acids. The CDR3 loop reads CASSERDRGDAYYGYTF. The CDR3 nucleotides are TGTGCCAGCAGTGAGCGGGACAGGGGGGACGCTTACTATGGCTACACCTTC.

The gene calls are TRBV19 and TRBJ1-5, with a tentative D call TRBD1 (6 bases). This CDR3 contains 14 residues. Trimming cost V 3 bases and J 9 bases, with 15 bases left between them. Germline values: CDR1 LNHDA, CDR2 SQIVND (reference sequence). CDR3 bases: TGTGCCAGTAGTATCCGGACAGACCTCGGGCCCCAGCATTTT. Translated, it gives CASSIRTDLGPQHF.

This clone has a handful of counts. The chain employs TRBV6-5 and TRBJ2-7, with 8 positions matching TRBD1. V was clipped by 6 bases and J by 6 bases; unmatched bases: 13. Germline V gene lookup returns CDR1 MNHEY and CDR2 SVGAGI. The CDR3 runs to 15 residues. The CDR3 sequence: CASSPPLAGGSEQYF. DNA of the CDR3: TGTGCCAGCAGCCCCCCCTTGGCAGGGGGCAGCGAGCAGTACTTC.

This chain connects TRBV14 to TRBJ2-7, with TRBD1 matching over 10 bases. V lost 4 bases, J lost 1 base, and 4 bases stayed unmatched. Germline CDR1 SGHDN, CDR2 FVKESK. The CDR3 runs 15 residues. CDR3 loop: CASSLGQGGSYEQYF. The CDR3 region has the DNA TGTGCCAGCAGCCTAGGACAGGGGGGTTCCTACGAGCAGTACTTC.

The chain couples TRBV19 to TRBJ1-4; D perhaps matches TRBD1 (5 bases). The germline CDR1 and CDR2 sequences are LNHDA and SQIVND (reference sequence). With 5 bases removed from V and 8 bases from J, the gap between germline ends came to 15 bases. There are 14 residues in the CDR3. CDR3 nucleotide sequence: TGTGCCAGTAGTCTCCTGACAGTGAACGAAAAACTGTTTTTT. The encoded protein is CASSLLTVNEKLFF.

The chain recombines TRBV6-5 with TRBJ2-7, with 10 bases that match TRBD2. Germline loops: CDR1 MNHEY, CDR2 SVGAGI. J lost 2 bases, V lost 2 bases, and 6 bases had no gene match. The CDR3 loop spans 16 amino acids. CDR3 nucleotides: TGTGCCAGCAGTTACGCCGGGACTAGCGACCCCTACGAGCAGTACTTC. This sequence encodes CASSYAGTSDPYEQYF.

The rearrangement links TRBV10-3 to TRBJ2-1; the match to TRBD2 covers 8 bases. Germline assignment: CDR1 ENHRY and CDR2 SYGVKD. The CDR3 consists of 15 residues. V lost 0 bases and J lost 7; bases outside the gene matches: 5. The CDR3: CAISESRSSGNEQFF. For the CDR3, the DNA is TGTGCCATCAGTGAGTCGAGGTCTAGCGGGAATGAGCAGTTCTTC.

In DNA, the CDR3 is TGTGCCACCAGCAGAGATCTGGCCCTTGGAAATACGCAGTATTTT. Protein product: CATSRDLALGNTQYF. This chain uses TRBV15 with TRBJ2-3, with D unresolved. Germline V CDR1 and CDR2: LNHNV, YYDKDF (reference sequence). V lost 0 bases, J lost 7 bases, and 14 bases lay in between. The CDR3 is 15 residues long.

This chain links TRBV19 with TRBJ2-7, with D perhaps matching TRBD2 (6 bases). V lost 4 bases, J lost 2 bases, and 21 bases lay in between. Germline CDR1 is LNHDA and CDR2 is SQIVND (reference sequence). The CDR3 covers 17 residues. The CDR3 loop is CASSTPSALAQTYEQYF. Here the CDR3 DNA reads TGTGCCAGTAGTACCCCGTCCGCCCTAGCGCAGACCTACGAGCAGTACTTC.

The J gene is TRBJ1-2, the V gene TRBV5-1; D call uncertain. Between the trimmed V and J ends, which lost 4 bases and 4 bases, there was a span of 11 bases. The length of the CDR3 is 13 residues. From germline, CDR1 is SGHRS and CDR2 YFSETQ. The CDR3 here is CASSPVESYGYTF. DNA of the CDR3: TGCGCCAGCAGCCCCGTTGAATCCTATGGCTACACCTTC.

V and J are TRBV5-6 and TRBJ2-3, with 7 bases fitting TRBD1. Trimming cost V 5 bases and J 5 bases; bases outside gene matches: 5. The germline CDR1 and CDR2 sequences are SGHDT and YYEEEE. The length of the CDR3 is 13 residues. CDR3 nucleotide sequence: TGTGCCAGCAGGACAGGGTTATTAGATACGCAGTATTTT. Protein product: CASRTGLLDTQYF.

The rearrangement joins TRBV27 to TRBJ2-1; TRBD2 is a possible D gene (6 bases). The CDR3 covers 13 residues. The germline V gene encodes CDR1 MNHEY and CDR2 SMNVEV (reference sequence). Between the trimmed V and J ends, which lost 6 bases and 9 bases, there was a span of 15 bases. CDR3 DNA: TGTGCCAGCAGGAAATGGAGGGGATCTGAGCAGTTCTTC. This encodes CASRKWRGSEQFF.

The chain recombines TRBV19 with TRBJ2-7, with 7 bases fitting TRBD1. The CDR3 runs 13 residues. Germline V gene lookup returns CDR1 LNHDA and CDR2 SQIVND (reference sequence). The V gene end was trimmed by 8 bases and the J gene end by 5 bases; junction bases not matched to a gene: 9. The CDR3 nucleotides are TGTGCCAGTCAAGACAGGGATGGTCACGAGCAGTACTTC. Its translation is CASQDRDGHEQYF.

This clone was picked up one time. This chain uses TRBV19 with TRBJ2-1; D possibly matches TRBD1 or TRBD2 (5 bases each). CDR1 LNHDA and CDR2 SQIVND come from the germline V gene (reference sequence). V gave up 6 bases and J gave up 4 bases, with 16 bases separating them. The CDR3 totals 15 residues. CDR3 residues: CASSLWGLPYNEQFF. For the CDR3, the DNA is TGTGCCAGTAGCCTGTGGGGGTTACCTTACAATGAGCAGTTCTTC.

The chain recombines TRBV19 with TRBJ1-5, with a possible D match to TRBD1 (5 bases). V shed 6 bases and J shed 3 bases, with 12 bases lying between them. The germline V gene encodes CDR1 LNHDA and CDR2 SQIVND (reference sequence). CDR3 size: 14 residues. This CDR3 reads CASSGAPNNQPQHF. CDR3 DNA sequence: TGTGCCAGTAGCGGGGCCCCCAACAATCAGCCCCAGCATTTT.